The TCR beta chain under discussion was sequenced for a study of radiotherapy plus CTLA-4 blockade in lung cancer (dated by TCRdb to 2016 to 2018). Looking at the study overall: Objective responses were observed in 18% of enrolled patients, and disease control was achieved in around 30%.

Turning to this clone: Its specific antigen is unknown. Base-call qualities are not available, and no considerably larger clone is one nucleotide away.

The study tested focal radiation therapy combined with CTLA-4 blockade (ipilimumab) in patients with chemo-refractory metastatic non-small-cell lung cancer. Points the paper makes about the study in general: Increased serum interferon-beta after radiation, together with early dynamic changes in blood T cell clones, were reported to be the strongest predictors of response. After treatment with radiotherapy and ipilimumab, TCR clones that came from tumors expanded in the peripheral blood.

There are 14 amino acids in the CDR3, from cysteine to phenylalanine inclusive. CDR3 DNA only is kept here, 42 bases in frame from base 1. CDR1 and CDR2 are drawn from the germline V gene (reference sequence): SGHNT, YYREEE. The junction carries 17 bases between V and J, which are trimmed by 0 bases and 11 bases respectively. Library preparation used the immunoSEQ multiplex PCR assay. Imported from immuneACCESS, the table was reduced by TCRdb to in-frame sequences with V and J called. These copies leave out some clones; in studies compared against another copy, an unresolved V gene accounts for under half, and the cause of the remainder is not known. The sample table lists about 38,000 clones, 65% to 90% of them with a count of one. The ten largest clones add up to around a fifth of the sample.

The chain is assembled from TRBV5-4 and TRBJ2-5, and possibly TRBD1, on 6 matching bases. The origin of this receptor is a human donor with non-small cell lung cancer whose response to radiotherapy plus ipilimumab could not be evaluated. Sequences were derived from peripheral blood, sampled from a patient treated with radiotherapy plus ipilimumab. The CDR3 region reads CASSLVRQGNRQYF. The sequenced DNA: TGTGCCAGCAGCTTGGTCAGGCAGGGGAATCGGCAGTACTTC.